This TCR beta chain appears in the sequencing data of a study of blood T cell repertoires in COVID-19. TCRdb's copy holds only in-frame clones and misses some; the assay was immunoSEQ multiplex PCR. The sample lists some 250,000 clones; around 85% were seen once. V was trimmed by 0 bases and J by 0 bases, leaving 10 bases between them. Germline loops: CDR1 SGHRS, CDR2 YFSETQ. The CDR3 covers 16 residues. The origin of this receptor is a young woman who had recovered from COVID-19. The V gene is TRBV5-1, the J gene TRBJ1-3; no firm D call. Sequencing was performed on peripheral blood. The CDR3 region has the DNA TGCGCCAGCAGCTTGGGACTCTTGAGCTCTGGAAACACCATATATTTT. Translating it yields CASSLGLLSSGNTIYF. Complete variable domain (other parts from reference TRBV5-1 and TRBJ1-3): KAGVTQTPRYLIKTRGQQVTLSCSPISGHRSVSWYQQTPGQGLQFLFEYFSETQRNKGNFPGRFSGRQFSNSRSEMNVSTLELGDSALYLCASSLGLLSSGNTIYFGEGSWLTVV.